This T cell receptor (beta chain) was found in a study of cytomegalovirus exposure and HLA in healthy donors. The study, taken as a whole, reports: Highest at DRB1 and lowest at HLA-C, TCR association rates differed among HLA loci in a later analysis.

As concerns this clone: Its antigen is currently unknown.

PCR involved 60 Vbeta and 13 Jbeta primers. Assay used: immunoSEQ multiplex PCR; TCRdb lists only in-frame clones, some missing. The sample holds fewer than 90,000 clones; 70% to 80% are singletons and the top ten take 14% to 15%. The CDR3 has 20 amino acids. Unmatched junction bases numbered 9, after V lost 0 bases and J lost 0 bases. Germline V CDR1 and CDR2: MDHEN, SYDVKM. The sequence was collected from a woman between 35 and 50 years old in good health and CMV-seropositive. Material: PBMCs. V usage is TRBV28 and J usage is TRBJ2-6, with TRBD1 identical over 9 bases. CDR3 residues: CASSLWGYGTGISGANVLTF. The CDR3 DNA reads as TGTGCCAGCAGTTTATGGGGCTACGGGACAGGGATCTCTGGGGCCAACGTCCTGACTTTC. Looking up the rest from reference TRBV28 and TRBJ2-6 gives the full variable domain: DVKVTQSSRYLVKRTGEKVFLECVQDMDHENMFWYRQDPGLGLRLIYFSYDVKMKEKGDIPEGYSVSREKKERFSLILESASTNQTSMYLCASSLWGYGTGISGANVLTFGAGSRLTVL.